Each of the 13 T cell receptor beta chains below was sequenced from the same sample in a study of cytomegalovirus exposure and HLA in healthy donors. PCR employed 60 Vbeta and 13 Jbeta primers. Measured with immunoSEQ multiplex PCR; TCRdb has only the in-frame clones, and not every one. The sample lists 130,000 to 150,000 clones, around 79% occurring once. The sequencing input was PBMCs. All receptors come from a male donor in good health and CMV-seronegative.

This clone was recorded once. The rearrangement links TRBV6-5 to TRBJ1-2, with D unclear. CDR1 MNHEY and CDR2 SVGAGI come from the germline V gene. V was pared by 0 bases and J by 10 bases, with 12 bases between. The CDR3 has 13 amino acids. In DNA form, the CDR3 reads TGTGCCAGCAGTTACTCGCCCGGCGGGTTCTACACCTTC. It specifies CASSYSPGGFYTF.

For this clone: The germline gene is not matched at one end of the junction; a read error may be the cause. The chain joins TRBV5-1 to TRBJ2-5; 7 nucleotides align to TRBD1. The DNA matches TRBJ2-7 better at its end, which makes the J call doubtful. CDR1 is SGHRS, CDR2 YFSETQ, per germline. The CDR3 totals 15 residues. The CDR3 sequence is CSSSLGTAVSYEQYF. The CDR3 region has the DNA TGCTCCAGCAGCTTAGGGACAGCAGTCTCCTACGAGCAGTACTTC.

This chain uses TRBV7-3 with TRBJ1-1, with D perhaps TRBD1 (5 bases). CDR3 length equals 13 residues. CDR1 SGHTA and CDR2 FQGTGA come from the germline V gene. Trimming took 3 bases from V and 4 from J, leaving 9 bases between them. The CDR3 coding sequence is TGTGCCAGCAGCTTGGGGGGTGGCACTGAAGCTTTCTTT. The encoded protein is CASSLGGGTEAFF.

The V gene is TRBV6-1, the J gene TRBJ1-1, with a weak D call TRBD1 (5 bases). In germline, CDR1 is MNHNS, CDR2 SASEGT. Trimming pared 4 bases from V and 0 bases from J, leaving 18 bases between. This CDR3 is 17 amino acids long. CDR3 nucleotides: TGTGCCAGCAGTGCCTGGGGAGGAAGGGGCTTGAACACTGAAGCTTTCTTT. Translating gives CASSAWGGRGLNTEAFF.

The chain carries TRBV19 and TRBJ1-1; D is ambiguous. Germline-derived CDR1 and CDR2 are LNHDA and SQIVND (reference sequence). This CDR3 is built from 15 residues. The V end was cut by 4 bases, the J end by 2 bases, with 14 bases between. CDR3 nucleotide sequence: TGTGCCAGTAGTAACTGGAAACTAGTAAACACTGAAGCTTTCTTT. This translates into CASSNWKLVNTEAFF.

V usage is TRBV5-1 and J usage is TRBJ2-1, with TRBD2 matching over 10 bases. The V segment lost 3 bases and the J segment 6 bases; nucleotides outside the gene matches: 6. The CDR3 sequence is 15 residues long. Germline V lookup: CDR1 SGHRS, CDR2 YFSETQ. DNA of the CDR3: TGCGCCAGCAGCTCCGGTCTAGCGGGAGCCAATGAGCAGTTCTTC. Encoded protein: CASSSGLAGANEQFF.

This rearrangement joins TRBV6-5 to TRBJ1-1, with D perhaps matching TRBD1 (5 bases). CDR1 and CDR2 (germline): MNHEY, SVGAGI. The V end was cut by 10 bases, the J end by 8 bases, with 23 bases between. The CDR3 has 14 amino acids. In DNA form, the CDR3 reads TGTGCCACCGGTAGTGCGGACATAAACAGAGAAGCTTTCTTT. Its protein is CATGSADINREAFF.

J is TRBJ2-4 and V is TRBV7-2, with TRBD2 matching 14 bases. CDR1 and CDR2 (germline): SGHTA, FQGNSA. Trimming cost V 4 bases and J 7 bases; bases outside gene matches: 3. This CDR3 is 15 amino acids long. The CDR3 loop is CASSSGLAGVNIQYF. In DNA, the CDR3 is TGTGCCAGCAGCTCGGGACTAGCGGGAGTTAACATTCAGTACTTC.

This clone was seen a few times. The rearrangement links TRBV5-1 to TRBJ2-4; 9 positions match TRBD2. The CDR3 is 17 residues long. CDR1 and CDR2 (germline): SGHRS, YFSETQ. V was pared by 1 base and J by 2 bases, with 7 bases of the junction left unmatched. CDR3: CASSLTGTSLTKNIQYF. Here the CDR3 DNA reads TGCGCCAGCAGCTTGACCGGGACTAGCTTGACCAAAAACATTCAGTACTTC.

V and J are TRBV5-6 and TRBJ1-5; 9 positions match TRBD1. The CDR3 has 14 residues. The germline V gene encodes CDR1 SGHDT and CDR2 YYEEEE. V dropped 5 bases and J dropped 6; count of bases not matched to a gene: 6. The CDR3 DNA reads TGTGCCAGCAGTTTTGGGACAGGGACTCAGCCCCAGCATTTT. It translates to CASSFGTGTQPQHF.

The J gene is TRBJ2-1, the V gene TRBV2; 8 bases match TRBD1. Germline CDR1 is SNHLY and CDR2 is FYNNEI. V shed 2 bases, J shed 7 bases, and the junction held 10 bases outside the gene matches. This CDR3 region has 16 residues. The CDR3 nucleotides read TGTGCCAGCAGTGAATGGGGGCAGGGGGCTCGAAATGAGCAGTTCTTC. Protein: CASSEWGQGARNEQFF.

The rearrangement joins TRBV5-8 to TRBJ1-2; D gene unclear. Germline loops: CDR1 SGHTS, CDR2 YDEGEE. Deletions cut 0 bases from V and 0 bases from J, with 9 bases between. The CDR3 spans 15 residues. CDR3 nucleotide sequence: TGTGCCAGCAGCTTGGGCGGTGGAGCTAACTATGGCTACACCTTC. This encodes CASSLGGGANYGYTF.

The J gene is TRBJ1-1, the V gene TRBV6-1; 8 bases fit TRBD1. Germline values: CDR1 MNHNS, CDR2 SASEGT. With V trimmed by 2 bases and J by 5 bases, 4 bases remained unmatched. This CDR3 has 14 residues. The CDR3 sequence is CASSERTGPTEAFF. In nucleotides, the CDR3 is TGTGCCAGCAGTGAAAGGACAGGGCCTACTGAAGCTTTCTTT.